Below, 25 T cell receptor beta chains from the same sample are listed, as sequenced in a study of blood T cell repertoires in COVID-19. The data were produced by immunoSEQ multiplex PCR, yet TCRdb's version contains in-frame clones alone and is incomplete. This table holds more than 95,000 clones, more than 60% found once. The specimen sequenced was peripheral blood. These TCRs come from a middle-aged man with acute or convalescent COVID-19.

This clone came up a few times. J is TRBJ1-1 and V is TRBV4-1, with 7 bases that match TRBD1. The V and J ends lost 4 bases and 10 bases, in that order; junction bases with no gene match: 12. CDR3 size: 14 residues. CDR1 and CDR2 (germline): MGHRA, YSYEKL. The CDR3 sequence: CASSPLTGRYGAFF. Written as DNA, the CDR3 is TGCGCCAGCAGCCCGTTGACAGGGAGATATGGAGCTTTCTTT.

The chain uses TRBV24-1 and TRBJ2-1, with 15 bases matching TRBD2. Germline CDR1 is KGHDR and CDR2 is SFDVKD. This CDR3 is 20 amino acids long. The V gene end was trimmed by 4 bases and the J gene end by 4 bases; junction bases not matched to a gene: 13. CDR3 residues: CATSERTSGRDLIRYNEQFF. CDR3 sequence (DNA): TGTGCCACCAGTGAACGGACTAGCGGGAGGGATTTGATCAGGTACAATGAGCAGTTCTTC.

This clone has more than one count but fewer than ten. This chain links TRBV5-6 with TRBJ2-1; TRBD2 aligns across 9 bases. Per the germline V gene, CDR1 is SGHDT and CDR2 is YYEEEE. The CDR3 totals 15 residues. The V gene end was trimmed by 4 bases and the J gene end by 4 bases; junction bases not matched to a gene: 6. The CDR3 DNA is TGTGCCAGCAGCGCTCTAGCGGGACTTTACAATGAGCAGTTCTTC. Protein: CASSALAGLYNEQFF. The whole variable domain, filled in from reference TRBV5-6 and TRBJ2-1, reads DAGVTQSPTHLIKTRGQQVTLRCSPKSGHDTVSWYQQALGQGPQFIFQYYEEEERQRGNFPDRFSGHQFPNYSSELNVNALLLGDSALYLCASSALAGLYNEQFFGPGTRLTVL.

This rearrangement joins TRBV5-1 to TRBJ2-7; TRBD1 agrees at 7 bases. V trimming: 3 bases; J trimming: 9 bases; junction bases outside the gene matches: 12. The CDR3 is made up of 14 amino acids. CDR1 SGHRS and CDR2 YFSETQ come from the germline V gene. The CDR3, as DNA: TGCGCCAGCAGCTACCAGGACAGGAGAAAGGGGCAGTACTTC. Translation gives CASSYQDRRKGQYF.

The J gene is TRBJ1-5, the V gene TRBV29-1, with TRBD1 as a possible D gene (5 bases). V lost 6 bases and J lost 3, with 12 bases in between. The germline V gene encodes CDR1 SQVTM and CDR2 ANQGSEA. This CDR3 is built from 13 residues. The CDR3 loop reads CSVGPGPNQPQHF. The CDR3 DNA follows: TGCAGCGTGGGGCCAGGGCCCAATCAGCCCCAGCATTTT.

This clone was seen more than once but under ten times. The rearrangement uses TRBV28 and TRBJ2-2; 12 nucleotides agree with TRBD2. This CDR3 comprises 16 residues. Looked up from germline, CDR1 is MDHEN and CDR2 is SYDVKM. V lost 6 bases, J lost 4 bases, and 6 bases stayed unmatched. CDR3 sequence reads: CASSSPTSGSTGELFF. The CDR3 DNA follows: TGTGCCAGCAGCTCACCGACTAGCGGGAGCACCGGGGAGCTGTTTTTT.

This clone appeared a single time. This chain connects TRBV4-1 to TRBJ2-3; possibly TRBD2 for D (5 bases). The CDR3 spans 13 residues. Germline V gives CDR1 MGHRA, CDR2 YSYEKL. Trimming removed 3 bases at V and 6 bases at J, with 10 bases between. The CDR3: CASSQKRIDTQYF. CDR3 DNA sequence: TGCGCCAGCAGCCAGAAGCGGATTGATACGCAGTATTTT.

The chain employs TRBV6-6 and TRBJ2-3; 9 bases are shared with TRBD1. With 6 bases clipped from V and 4 bases from J, the junction kept 8 bases outside the gene matches. CDR1 and CDR2 (germline): MNHNY, SVGAGI (reference sequence). The CDR3 totals 15 residues. CDR3 loop: CASSHTGGRSDTQYF. The CDR3 coding sequence is TGTGCCAGCAGCCATACAGGGGGCCGGTCAGATACGCAGTATTTT.

The chain recombines TRBV12-5 with TRBJ1-2; 7 bases fit TRBD1. The CDR3 extends over 13 amino acids. Trimming removed 6 bases from V and 8 bases from J; junction bases left unmatched: 9. CDR1 and CDR2 (germline): LGHNT, FRNRAP. The CDR3 loop reads CASGKYRGTGYTF. In DNA, the CDR3 is TGTGCTAGTGGGAAATACAGGGGTACGGGCTACACCTTC. The full variable domain, with the rest looked up from reference TRBV12-5 and TRBJ1-2, is DARVTQTPRHKVTEMGQEVTMRCQPILGHNTVFWYRQTMMQGLELLAYFRNRAPLDDSGMPKDRFSAEMPDATLATLKIQPSEPRDSAVYFCASGKYRGTGYTFGSGTRLTVV.

The chain uses TRBV7-9 and TRBJ1-6; D is perhaps TRBD1 (5 bases). CDR1 and CDR2 from the germline V gene are SEHNR and FQNEAQ (reference sequence). The CDR3 is 15 residues long. V lost 0 bases and J lost 9, with 12 bases in between. For the CDR3, the DNA is TGTGCCAGCAGCTTAGCCCGGACAAACAGTTCACCCCTCCACTTT. The encoded protein is CASSLARTNSSPLHF.

J is TRBJ2-1 and V is TRBV7-6; 10 bases align to TRBD1. V was clipped by 5 bases and J by 8 bases; unmatched bases: 12. The CDR3 runs to 16 residues. CDR1 SGHVS and CDR2 FNYEAQ come from the germline V gene. The CDR3 nucleotides are TGTGCCAGCAGCCCCCAGCCGGGACAGGGGATACATGAGCAGTTCTTC. Translated, it gives CASSPQPGQGIHEQFF.

J is TRBJ2-1 and V is TRBV5-1; TRBD2 matches 8 bases. The CDR3 spans 15 residues. Losses at the gene ends were 4 bases for V and 2 bases for J; bases not matched to a gene: 5. Germline V lookup: CDR1 SGHRS, CDR2 YFSETQ. The CDR3 protein is CASSPSGPAYNEQFF. CDR3 sequence (DNA): TGCGCCAGCAGCCCTAGCGGGCCAGCCTACAATGAGCAGTTCTTC.

The J gene is TRBJ1-2, the V gene TRBV2; 7 positions match TRBD1. Germline-derived CDR1 and CDR2 are SNHLY and FYNNEI. V was clipped by 1 base and J by 7 bases; unmatched bases: 9. The CDR3 is 15 amino acids. The CDR3 bases are TGTGCCAGCAGTGAAGAGGGACAGCTAGGGGCTGGCTACACCTTC. Translating gives CASSEEGQLGAGYTF.

This chain links TRBV20-1 with TRBJ1-1, with D hard to call. The CDR3 has 11 amino acids. Germline V gene lookup returns CDR1 DFQATT and CDR2 SNEGSKA (reference sequence). For the CDR3, the DNA is TGCAGCCAGCGCGCTAACACTGAAGCTTTCTTT. Translating gives CSQRANTEAFF.

The gene calls are TRBV10-3 and TRBJ1-1; D is possibly TRBD1 (6 bases). V lost 2 bases to trimming and J lost 4 bases, with 11 bases between them. The germline V gene encodes CDR1 ENHRY and CDR2 SYGVKD. This CDR3 is 14 amino acids long. As DNA, the CDR3 is TGTGCCATCAGTGAGCTACAGGGCAGCACTGAAGCTTTCTTT. It specifies CAISELQGSTEAFF.

The gene calls are TRBV2 and TRBJ1-2; no clear D. V dropped 2 bases and J dropped 4 bases, with 8 bases sitting between them. Germline loops: CDR1 SNHLY, CDR2 FYNNEI. The CDR3 contains 13 residues. In DNA, the CDR3 is TGTGCCAGCAGTGAAAACTTTGGCTATGGCTACACCTTC. This encodes CASSENFGYGYTF.

CDR3 protein: CASSLRLAGGPPRMDEQYF. CDR3 DNA: TGTGCCAGCAGCCTCAGACTAGCGGGAGGGCCACCACGTATGGACGAGCAGTACTTC. The chain links TRBV7-8 to TRBJ2-7, with 14 nucleotides matching TRBD2. This CDR3 has 19 residues. Germline CDR1 reads SGHVS; CDR2 reads FQNEAQ. Trimming cost V 5 bases and J 5 bases; bases outside gene matches: 17.

The chain recombines TRBV7-3 with TRBJ2-2; 7 bases map to TRBD2. The CDR3 is 13 residues long. The germline CDR1 and CDR2 sequences are SGHTA and FQGTGA. Trimming removed 5 bases from V and 6 bases from J; junction bases left unmatched: 3. The DNA for the CDR3 is TGTGCCAGCAGCATCGCGGGAGCCGGGGAGCTGTTTTTT. This encodes CASSIAGAGELFF.

The CDR3: CASYPPGRGQETQYF. The CDR3 DNA reads as TGTGCCTCCTATCCCCCGGGCAGGGGCCAAGAGACCCAGTACTTC. The rearrangement uses TRBV6-5 and TRBJ2-5; D is perhaps TRBD1 (6 bases). The CDR3 is 15 residues long. The V and J ends lost 11 bases and 1 base respectively, with 20 bases between them. Germline CDR1 and CDR2: MNHEY and SVGAGI.

This chain connects TRBV5-6 to TRBJ1-3, with D possibly matching TRBD1 (5 bases). The CDR3 sequence is 14 residues long. The germline CDR1 and CDR2 sequences are SGHDT and YYEEEE. Trimming shortened V by 1 base and J by 6 bases, and 11 bases separated the two germline ends. The chain's CDR3 is CASSLLQGENTIYF. The CDR3 DNA follows: TGTGCCAGCAGCTTGCTCCAGGGTGAAAACACCATATATTTT.

The chain carries TRBV11-3 and TRBJ2-2; tentative D call: TRBD1 (5 bases). Germline CDR1 and CDR2: SGHNT and YENEEA. The CDR3 runs 15 residues. Deletions cut 0 bases from V and 7 bases from J, with 12 bases between. The DNA for the CDR3 is TGTGCCAGCAGCTTAGAAGGTGGACAATTCGGGGAGCTGTTTTTT. Its translation: CASSLEGGQFGELFF.

The chain joins TRBV30 to TRBJ1-5; D may be TRBD1 (6 bases). CDR1 GTSNPN and CDR2 SVGIG come from the germline V gene (reference sequence). The CDR3 contains 13 residues. V was pared by 5 bases and J by 6 bases, with 14 bases between. CDR3 nucleotides: TGTGCCTGGTCCAGGGGTTTCCGTCAGCCCCAGCATTTT. Its protein is CAWSRGFRQPQHF.

The chain has TRBV3-1 (or the pseudogene TRBV3-2) and TRBJ2-7, with 9 bases lining up with TRBD1. This CDR3 is built from 13 residues. The junction had 5 bases not matched to a gene; V was cut back by 7 bases and J by 4 bases. The V gene's germline CDR1 is LGHDT and CDR2 YNNKEL (reference sequence). The CDR3 DNA follows: TGTGCCAGCAATCACAGGGGGCAATACGAGCAGTACTTC. This sequence encodes CASNHRGQYEQYF.

This rearrangement joins TRBV7-9 to TRBJ2-7, with 12 bases that match TRBD2. CDR3 length equals 15 residues. Germline values: CDR1 SEHNR, CDR2 FQNEAQ (reference sequence). V was clipped by 5 bases and J by 2 bases; unmatched bases: 4. CDR3: CASSGLAGTTYEQYF. The CDR3 DNA is TGTGCCAGCAGCGGACTAGCGGGGACCACCTACGAGCAGTACTTC.

With regard to this clone: Other DNA sequences in this specimen translate into the identical CDR3. The J gene is TRBJ2-7, the V gene TRBV13, with D perhaps matching TRBD1 (5 bases). The V end lost 1 base, the J end lost 0 bases, and 10 bases lay between the germline ends. From germline, CDR1 is PRHDT and CDR2 FYEKMQ (reference sequence). This CDR3 comprises 15 residues. CDR3 coding DNA: TGTGCCAGCAGCTTAGTGGGCAGGGCCTCCTACGAGCAGTACTTC. It encodes CASSLVGRASYEQYF.